The sequence of this T cell receptor beta chain was determined in a study of cytomegalovirus exposure and HLA in healthy donors (dated by TCRdb to about 2017). Study-level background: According to an earlier analysis of a few hundred of the donors, some 170 million T cells yielded over 100 million unique TCR beta sequences and more than 250 Gb of sequence data. Roughly 300 gigabases of sequencing data and approximately 93 million unique TCR sequences were included in an early release covering about 620 HLA-typed donors. The genetic ancestry cluster associated with self-reported Caucasian donors included 80% to 90% of the roughly 410 genotyped donors. The study aimed to test whether signatures of past pathogen exposure could be identified by cataloging public T cell receptors. The study profiled the T cell repertoires of 666 subjects by immunosequencing and related them to cytomegalovirus serostatus. Along with the roughly 670-subject first cohort, a separate validation cohort of around 110 different subjects was used. To predict cytomegalovirus infection status, the study brought together high-throughput TCR immunosequencing, statistical association of individual TCRs with disease status, and machine learning. A later analysis re-examined previously published TCR beta repertoires from more than 600 donors and added high-resolution HLA genotyping to investigate patterns of TCR occurrence. In the later analysis, no new phenotypic data were used to find candidate immune exposures; instead, reliance was placed on TCR beta sequences and their occurrence across donors. An earlier analysis of roughly 600 of the donors used high-throughput TCR beta sequencing to judge whether each TCR beta V gene segment behaved as functional or pseudogenic. Donor age, sex, ethnicity and CMV serostatus were compiled alongside the repertoire data. A later genetic analysis took genome-wide SNP genotypes for about 60% of the roughly 670 donors and used that subset as a discovery cohort. All discovery cohort repertoires had been generated using a single sequencing platform. Class I and class II HLA loci were covered by the typing at four-digit resolution. The number of typed donors differed by locus: about 620-630 for A, B, C, DRB1 and DQB1; 522 for DQA1; around 580 for DPA1; and 400 to 480 for DPB1. Roughly five DR-DQ haplotypes were handled as single units for association and clustering, since linkage in the cohort was strong. Among around 400 genotyped donors of the cohort, an average of approximately 240,000 unique TCR beta nucleotide sequences were sequenced per donor, roughly 18% of them non-productive.

What the work shows at the level of the full study, not this receptor alone: The classifier was reported to diagnose cytomegalovirus status with high specificity and sensitivity in both the original cohort and the validation cohort. Linkage disequilibrium might explain the correlated functional status among segregating V segments, but an unknown experimental factor could not be ruled out. According to a later genetic analysis, donors in an Asian-associated ancestry cluster had fewer N-insertions in productive TCRs than the roughly 670-donor mean. While some public TCRs were present in many individuals, most TCR sequences turned up only very rarely across donors. When HLA alleles, especially DR and DQ, strongly co-occurred, TCR associations were difficult to assign to individual alleles. A cluster of highly shared sequence variants was judged likely to be a technical artifact of the sequencing pipeline. According to the authors, the approach could potentially be generalized to other disease states and immunological phenotypes. This cohort had only TCR beta chains sequenced, and the lack of alpha or paired-chain data limited which features could be detected. A later analysis found that HLA-associated TCR beta chains were more clonally expanded and had lower generation probabilities than equally common non-associated chains. Some IMGT-functional V segments, including TRBV6-2 and TRBV6-3, could not be told apart with the 87-base-pair reads, so those segments were excluded. In the study, some 160 TCR beta chains were listed as associated with cytomegalovirus. The earlier analysis of 587 of the donors excluded seventeen rarely observed V segments, including chromosome 9 orphons, because counts were too low. Because HLA typing was unavailable for some donors at each locus, only the typed subset was used in association tests. Immune exposure information for the cohort was limited to CMV serostatus. According to a later analysis, parvovirus B19, influenza, CMV and Epstein-Barr virus appeared linked to several top co-occurrence clusters. According to a later analysis, most CMV-associated TCR beta chains appeared to be HLA-restricted, and the HLA associations seemed to be driven largely by CMV exposure. According to a later analysis, TCR association rates differed among HLA loci, with DRB1 alleles showing the most associated TCRs and HLA-C alleles showing the fewest. In vitro tests confirmed that a few of the cytomegalovirus-associated TCR beta chains recognize cytomegalovirus antigens. V-gene and J-gene trimming of TCR beta chains was associated with a missense DCLRE1C variant in a later genetic analysis, and the association was replicated in an independent cohort. A further reported finding was that TCR beta sequences accurately predicted the HLA-A and HLA-B alleles for most subjects in the first cohort. In a later analysis, over 15,000 TCR beta sequences were associated with specific HLA alleles at a false discovery rate of 0.05. The presence/absence analyses assumed that sequencing depth was roughly uniform across donors, and that assumption may not be true. An earlier analysis of approximately 590 of the donors showed that most TCR beta V segments appeared in productive rearrangements either about 90% or about 30% of the time, which broadly matched IMGT annotations.

As for this clone: Which antigen it targets is not known.

The cohort consisted of more than 650 healthy bone marrow donors. Cohort members were all nominally healthy when sampled, although unrecorded immune exposures were likely present. The donor was CMV seropositive and belonged to the group of 250 to 350 seropositive cohort members. Every donor gave a peripheral blood sample, and the peripheral blood mononuclear cells from that sample were used for TCR beta sequencing. Genomic DNA was extracted from the blood cell samples with the Qiagen DNeasy Blood Extraction Kit. Taken from cysteine to phenylalanine, the CDR3 has 15 residues. The sequence is cut down to CDR3 DNA, 45 bases in frame from base 1. The junction shows trimming of 2 bases on V and 4 bases on J, plus 12 bases between the germline ends. CDR1 is given as KGHSH and CDR2 as LQKENI, both from the germline V gene. Library prep was done by the immunoSEQ multiplex PCR assay. The multiplex PCR relied on a mix of 60 forward primers for TCR Vbeta segments and 13 reverse primers for TCR Jbeta segments. A multiplex PCR assay on genomic DNA amplified the CDR3 region of rearranged TCR beta genes. The amplified TCR beta libraries were sequenced on the Illumina HiSeq System as 87-base-pair reads. For the original study's pipeline: A later analysis counted approximately 74 million unique TCR beta chains across the 640 or so repertoires, and about 10 million of these chains were shared by at least two donors. Raw reads were error-corrected and collapsed into unique sequences with a nearest-neighbor algorithm that merged closely related sequences to remove PCR and sequencing errors. V, D and J gene segments were assigned by aligning CDR3 sequences to IMGT reference sequences. For a sequence to be retained, a match of at least six nucleotides was required to both a V gene segment and a J gene segment. Rearrangements were called productive when the CDR3 lacked stop codons and stayed in frame with V and J; all others were non-productive. Following IMGT convention, CDR3 was defined as the stretch from the second conserved V-encoded cysteine to the conserved J-encoded phenylalanine. In an earlier analysis of 587 of the donors, sequences lacking an unambiguous match to a single V gene segment were excluded. An earlier analysis of fewer than 750 of the donors classified V segments as functional when productive rearrangements were above 56.7% and as segregating when the standard deviation between donors was above 5%. A statistical classification framework was built to diagnose cytomegalovirus status from the catalog of TCR beta chain sequences. In a later analysis, V and J genes were assigned by comparing TCR nucleotide sequences against IMGT/GENE-DB human TR gene sequences. Using the TCRdist pipeline, a later analysis assigned CDR3 sequences along with most-parsimonious VDJ recombination scenarios. In a later analysis, each TCR beta chain was defined by its CDR3 amino acid sequence together with its V-gene family, and reads without a unique V-gene family were excluded. A later analysis removed 600 or so highly shared, low-generation-probability nucleotide sequences to deal with suspected cross-contamination and a sequencing artifact. In a later analysis, a clonal expansion index was calculated for each public chain from normalized within-repertoire ranks of inferred template counts. In a later analysis, generation probabilities were computed with a VDJ recombination model fitted to out-of-frame rearrangements, and the resulting probabilities were checked against IGoR. A later analysis scored TCR-TCR, TCR-HLA and TCR-CMV co-occurrence with hypergeometric tests, applying a repertoire-size bias correction to TCR pairs. In a later analysis, false discovery rates were estimated by permuting HLA or CMV assignments 20 times. In a later analysis, co-occurring TCRs were grouped using DBSCAN, with TCRdist sequence similarity added in when clustering inside HLA-allele-positive subsets. For co-occurrence clustering, repertoires with fewer than 30,000 or more than 120,000 public chains were excluded, along with several repertoires with anomalous nucleotide sharing. The source is immuneACCESS, and TCRdb retained only in-frame sequences with V and J called. Part of the clones is not carried over; for the studies checked, unresolved V genes explain less than half of this, and the remainder is unexplained. That table furnishes V, J and clone size, whereas the DNA furnished D and trimming. The sample's records list about 49,000 clones. Of the sample, 12% falls within the top ten clones.

This sequence was found in a man between 18 and 29 years old in good health and CMV-seropositive. Sample: PBMCs. The chain was built from TRBV18 and TRBJ1-3, with the D gene call left open. The CDR3 is CASSPEKTSGNTIYF. The DNA sequence is given as TGTGCCAGCTCACCAGAGAAGACATCGGGAAACACCATATATTTT.